Listed below are T cell receptor beta chains from one sample, sequenced in a study of T-cell memory formation after mild COVID-19. Each CDR3 protein gets one entry after TCRdb re-called the 5' RACE reads with MiXCR. Of more than 300,000 distinct CDR3 sequences listed, approximately 14% are singletons. Material: PBMCs or a T cell subset sorted from them (not recorded which). The source is a man younger than 35 who had mild COVID-19 (a few samples of this study predate the infection). Cell type and time point are not known. CDR3s include the opening cysteine and the closing phenylalanine or tryptophan. A D gene is named only where the DNA matches it firmly. Clone size is shown for a subset of rows, as once, few, many or a class of expanded clone.

d_call	v_call	j_call	clone_size	cdr3_nt	cdr3_aa
.	TRBV4-1	TRBJ2-2	.	TGCGCCAGCAGCCATGATTCGGCTGCGGCCACCGGGGAGCTGTTTTTT	CASSHDSAAATGELFF
TRBD2	TRBV6-6	TRBJ2-5	few	TGTGCCAGCAGTTCTAGCGGGGGCATAAGCGAGACCCAGTACTTC	CASSSSGGISETQYF
.	TRBV25-1	TRBJ2-1	.	TGTGCCAGCAGTGAGGGGGTGCTACCCTACAATGAGCAGTTCTTC	CASSEGVLPYNEQFF
TRBD2	TRBV20-1	TRBJ2-5	few	TGCAGTGCTAGATGGGGGACTAGCAGCGAGACCCAGTACTTC	CSARWGTSSETQYF
TRBD2	TRBV12-3/TRBV12-4	TRBJ2-3	.	TGTGCCAGCAGTTTCAAGCGGGGGATAGCCCGCGGAGATACGCAGTATTTT	CASSFKRGIARGDTQYF
TRBD1	TRBV5-1	TRBJ2-3	many	TGCGCCAGCAGCTTACAGGGGGCTAACACAGATACGCAGTATTTT	CASSLQGANTDTQYF
.	TRBV7-2	TRBJ2-1	.	TGTGCCAGCAGCTTATGGCGGAGAGGAGGTGAGCAGTTCTTC	CASSLWRRGGEQFF
.	TRBV5-1	TRBJ2-7	few	TGCGCCAGCAGCCCTCAAACCTGGCGGAGCCCCTACGAGCAGTACTTC	CASSPQTWRSPYEQYF
.	TRBV27	TRBJ2-5	.	TGTGCCAGCAGTCTCAGCCCATTTGACCTGGGAGAGACCCAGTACTTC	CASSLSPFDLGETQYF
.	TRBV6-4	TRBJ2-3	few	TGTGCCAGCAGTGCTCACTCCGCGAGCACAGATACGCAGTATTTT	CASSAHSASTDTQYF
.	TRBV6-2/TRBV6-3	TRBJ2-2	many	TGTGCCAGCAGTTACTCGATATACTCGGGACACCCTAACACCGGGGAGCTGTTTTTT	CASSYSIYSGHPNTGELFF
TRBD2	TRBV25-1	TRBJ2-3	few	TGTGCCAGCAGTGTGGCGGGGGGCCCCGGAGATACGCAGTATTTT	CASSVAGGPGDTQYF
TRBD1	TRBV12-3/TRBV12-4	TRBJ2-7	few	TGTGCCAGCGCCGGGACAGGGGGCCCCTACGAGCAGTACTTC	CASAGTGGPYEQYF
.	TRBV2	TRBJ1-4	.	TGTGCCAGCAGTGATAAACAGGGAACTAATGAAAAACTGTTTTTT	CASSDKQGTNEKLFF
.	TRBV3-1	TRBJ1-6	.	TGTGCCAGCAGCCAAAGTTGGTTGGGCTCCTATAATTCACCCCTCCACTTT	CASSQSWLGSYNSPLHF
.	TRBV3-1	TRBJ1-6	once	TGTGCCAGCAGCCGCCCGGGGGGGAGCTCCTATAATTCACCCCTCCACTTT	CASSRPGGSSYNSPLHF
.	TRBV7-2	TRBJ1-2	few	TGTGCCAGCAGCTCGGATGCGGGGTGGTATGGCTACACCTTC	CASSSDAGWYGYTF
TRBD1	TRBV20-1	TRBJ1-6	.	TGCAGTGCTAGACGGCAGGGGGGAAATTCACCCCTCCACTTT	CSARRQGGNSPLHF
.	TRBV20-1	TRBJ1-5	.	TGCAGTGCTAGAGGGGCTAGGGGGAGGGAACTGGATCAGCCCCAGCATTTT	CSARGARGRELDQPQHF
.	TRBV15	TRBJ1-4	few	TGTGCCACCAGCAGGGTTGCAACTAATGAAAAACTGTTTTTT	CATSRVATNEKLFF
.	TRBV7-2	TRBJ2-1	few	TGTGCCAGCAGCCGTAGACTGGGAGCCTACAATGAGCAGTTCTTC	CASSRRLGAYNEQFF
.	TRBV28	TRBJ1-2	.	TGTGCCAGCAGTTTATTGGTCTACAGGCTAAACTATGGCTACACCTTC	CASSLLVYRLNYGYTF
.	TRBV2	TRBJ2-3	.	TGTGCCAGCAGTACCGGGACACAAGATACGCAGTATTTT	CASSTGTQDTQYF
TRBD2	TRBV7-2	TRBJ2-3	.	TGTGCCAGCGAGCTAGCGGGGGGAGATACGCAGTATTTT	CASELAGGDTQYF
.	TRBV30	TRBJ2-7	few	TGTGCCTGGAGTCCTGGACCCCACTTAGGGTCCTACGAGCAGTACTTC	CAWSPGPHLGSYEQYF
.	TRBV29-1	TRBJ1-4	few	TGCAGCGTTGAGACAGATGAAAAACTGTTTTTT	CSVETDEKLFF
.	TRBV25-1	TRBJ2-1	.	TGTGCCAGCAGTGGGACAGACTACAATGAGCAGTTCTTC	CASSGTDYNEQFF
.	TRBV29-1	TRBJ2-3	many	TGCAGCGGAAACGACCCCTCGAGCACAGATACGCAGTATTTT	CSGNDPSSTDTQYF
.	TRBV20-1	TRBJ2-5	.	TGCAGTGCTAGAGATTTTCAGTACCAAGAGACCCAGTACTTC	CSARDFQYQETQYF
.	TRBV3-1	TRBJ2-2	.	TGTGCCAGCAGCCCAGTACAGGGCCCCGGGGAGCTGTTTTTT	CASSPVQGPGELFF
.	TRBV3-1	TRBJ2-5	.	TGTGCCAGCAGCCCAAAAGGGGGGGCCTTGGAGACCCAGTACTTC	CASSPKGGALETQYF
TRBD1	TRBV20-1	TRBJ2-2	few	TGCAGTGCTAGATTAAGGACAGGGGGCGCCGGCGGGGTGAACACCGGGGAGCTGTTTTTT	CSARLRTGGAGGVNTGELFF
.	TRBV28	TRBJ1-1	few	TGTGCCAGCAGTTTAACCACCACTGAAGCTTTCTTT	CASSLTTTEAFF
.	TRBV3-1	TRBJ2-6	few	TGTGCCAGCAGCCAAGCCCTAAAACAGCGCTCGGGGGCCAACGTCCTGACTTTC	CASSQALKQRSGANVLTF
TRBD1	TRBV20-1	TRBJ1-5	.	TGCAGTGCTAGATCAAGACAGGGGAATCAGCCCCAGCATTTT	CSARSRQGNQPQHF
.	TRBV20-1	TRBJ2-5	many	TGCAGTGCTAGACGACAACAAGAGACCCAGTACTTC	CSARRQQETQYF